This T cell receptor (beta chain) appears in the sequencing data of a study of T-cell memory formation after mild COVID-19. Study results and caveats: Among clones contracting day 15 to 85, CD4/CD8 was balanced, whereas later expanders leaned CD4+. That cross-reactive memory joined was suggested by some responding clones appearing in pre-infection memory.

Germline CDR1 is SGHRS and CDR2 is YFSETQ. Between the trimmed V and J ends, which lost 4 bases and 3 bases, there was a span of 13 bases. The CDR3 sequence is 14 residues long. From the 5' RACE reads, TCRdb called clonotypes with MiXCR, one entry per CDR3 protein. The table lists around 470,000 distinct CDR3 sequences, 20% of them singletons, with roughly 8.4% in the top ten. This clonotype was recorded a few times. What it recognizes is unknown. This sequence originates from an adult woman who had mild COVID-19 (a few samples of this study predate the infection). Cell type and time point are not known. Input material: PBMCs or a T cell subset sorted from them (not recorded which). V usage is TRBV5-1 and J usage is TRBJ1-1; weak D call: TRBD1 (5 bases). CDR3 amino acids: CASSAGHPYTEAFF. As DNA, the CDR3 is TGCGCCAGCAGCGCCGGACACCCTTACACTGAAGCTTTCTTT. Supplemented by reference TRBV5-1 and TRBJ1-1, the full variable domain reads KAGVTQTPRYLIKTRGQQVTLSCSPISGHRSVSWYQQTPGQGLQFLFEYFSETQRNKGNFPGRFSGRQFSNSRSEMNVSTLELGDSALYLCASSAGHPYTEAFFGQGTRLTVV.